These 21 T cell receptor beta chains were all obtained from the same sample, sequenced in a study of Tregs in tolerant kidney transplant recipients. TCRdb's table, derived via immunoSEQ multiplex PCR, lists solely in-frame clones and lacks some. The sample yields tens of thousands of clones, roughly 91% seen once. The sample consisted of CD4+ T cells from blood, taken before the transplant. Every receptor here comes from a human donor who received a combined kidney and bone marrow transplant.

This chain joins TRBV5-1 and TRBJ1-1, with D hard to call. The CDR3 runs to 16 residues. In germline, CDR1 is SGHRS, CDR2 YFSETQ. V was pared by 0 bases and J by 0 bases, with 12 bases between. The chain's CDR3 is CASSLAISYMNTEAFF. In DNA form, the CDR3 reads TGCGCCAGCAGCTTGGCAATTTCGTACATGAACACTGAAGCTTTCTTT.

The V gene is TRBV10-3, the J gene TRBJ1-2, with 9 nucleotides matching TRBD1. CDR3 length: 17 amino acids. V trimming: 2 bases; J trimming: 8 bases; junction bases outside the gene matches: 15. Per the germline V gene, CDR1 is ENHRY and CDR2 is SYGVKD. The CDR3 DNA reads as TGTGCCATCAGTGAGATCGGGACAGGGATCCATTCCGGCGGCTACACCTTC. Translation: CAISEIGTGIHSGGYTF.

The J gene is TRBJ2-2, the V gene TRBV30, with D possibly matching TRBD1 (5 bases). This CDR3 is 13 amino acids long. The germline gives CDR1 GTSNPN, CDR2 SVGIG (reference sequence). The ends were cut back, 0 bases at V and 7 bases at J, with 9 bases in the middle. In DNA form, the CDR3 reads TGTGCCTGGAGTGTACAGGACGTCGGGGAGCTGTTTTTT. This codes for CAWSVQDVGELFF.

This clone occurred a few times. The chain carries TRBV30 and TRBJ1-4; 7 positions match TRBD1. Unmatched junction bases numbered 8, after V lost 3 bases and J lost 7 bases. The CDR3 totals 14 residues. CDR1 is GTSNPN and CDR2 is SVGIG in the germline V gene (reference sequence). This CDR3 reads CAWSGTERREKLFF. The CDR3 DNA reads as TGTGCCTGGAGCGGGACAGAGCGGCGTGAAAAACTGTTTTTT.

This sequence joins TRBV6-1 and TRBJ2-1; D is perhaps TRBD2 (5 bases). The CDR3 loop spans 14 amino acids. V shed 4 bases and J shed 7 bases, with 14 bases lying between them. In germline, CDR1 is MNHNS, CDR2 SASEGT. Here the CDR3 reads CASSGSLVVNEQFF. The CDR3 coding sequence is TGTGCCAGCAGTGGTTCACTAGTGGTAAATGAGCAGTTCTTC.

The rearrangement joins TRBV2 to TRBJ1-1; possibly TRBD1 for D (6 bases). The CDR3 runs 17 residues. Germline CDR1 and CDR2: SNHLY and FYNNEI. Trimming left V 6 bases short and J 2 bases short, with 22 bases between. CDR3 protein: CASSKGRDTTKNTEAFF. The DNA for the CDR3 is TGTGCCAGCAGCAAGGGCCGGGACACAACCAAAAACACTGAAGCTTTCTTT.

This chain uses TRBV5-1 with TRBJ2-7, with D possibly TRBD2 on 5 matching bases. CDR3 length equals 17 residues. CDR1 and CDR2 (germline): SGHRS, YFSETQ. Trimming cost V 0 bases and J 2 bases, with 18 bases left between them. The CDR3 nucleotides read TGCGCCAGCAGCTTGGGGAGGTCTTCAGTCTCAGCCTACGAGCAGTACTTC. It encodes CASSLGRSSVSAYEQYF.

The gene calls are TRBV29-1 and TRBJ2-2, with a tentative D call TRBD2 (5 bases). The germline CDR1 and CDR2 sequences are SQVTM and ANQGSEA. The CDR3 has 13 amino acids. V was shortened by 6 bases and J by 4 bases, with 12 bases between the two germline ends. The DNA for the CDR3 is TGCAGCGTCGGGGTGCGTGGCACCGGGGAGCTGTTTTTT. This encodes CSVGVRGTGELFF.

This rearrangement joins TRBV19 to TRBJ1-1; 8 nucleotides agree with TRBD1. This CDR3 has 14 amino acids. V shed 7 bases, J shed 0 bases, and the junction held 4 bases outside the gene matches. The germline V gene has CDR1 LNHDA and CDR2 SQIVND (reference sequence). This CDR3 reads CASIRTGMNTEAFF. Written as DNA, the CDR3 is TGTGCCAGTATTCGGACAGGGATGAACACTGAAGCTTTCTTT.

The V gene is TRBV2, the J gene TRBJ1-2; D ambiguous. The germline V and J ends were trimmed by 0 bases and 0 bases, with 8 bases remaining between them. Germline assignment: CDR1 SNHLY and CDR2 FYNNEI. The CDR3 spans 15 residues. This chain's CDR3 is CASSEAAGANYGYTF. The CDR3 DNA reads as TGTGCCAGCAGTGAAGCGGCGGGAGCTAACTATGGCTACACCTTC.

This clone was recorded a few times. In nucleotides, the CDR3 is TGTGCCAGCAAAACAACGTCGAACACCGGGGAGCTGTTTTTT. Its protein product is CASKTTSNTGELFF. The gene calls are TRBV27 and TRBJ2-2; no definite D call. The V end lost 7 bases, the J end lost 0 bases, and 9 bases lay between the germline ends. There are 14 residues in the CDR3. Germline V gene sequence: CDR1 MNHEY, CDR2 SMNVEV (reference sequence).

The rearrangement joins TRBV6-5 to TRBJ2-3, with 7 bases that match TRBD1. The CDR3 runs 15 residues. From germline, CDR1 is MNHEY and CDR2 SVGAGI. V lost 5 bases to trimming and J lost 4 bases; unmatched junction nucleotides: 9. CDR3 coding DNA: TGTGCCAGCAGTCCCCGGGACAGAATGGCAGATACGCAGTATTTT. It encodes CASSPRDRMADTQYF.

This chain connects TRBV5-1 to TRBJ2-2; 10 bases line up with TRBD2. Trimming removed 2 bases from V and 4 bases from J; junction bases left unmatched: 5. Per the germline V gene, CDR1 is SGHRS and CDR2 is YFSETQ. The CDR3 consists of 16 residues. The CDR3 region is CASSFLAGAGTGELFF. The CDR3 bases are TGCGCCAGCAGCTTCCTAGCGGGAGCGGGCACCGGGGAGCTGTTTTTT.

The chain joins TRBV11-2 to TRBJ2-7; weak D call: TRBD1 (5 bases). CDR1 is SGHAT, CDR2 FQNNGV, per germline. Trimming stripped 1 base from V and 0 bases from J, with 10 bases between. This CDR3 contains 15 residues. The CDR3 region has the DNA TGTGCCAGCAGCTTAGGAAGGACACACTCCTACGAGCAGTACTTC. Its protein is CASSLGRTHSYEQYF.

This rearrangement joins TRBV6-1 to TRBJ2-7; 10 nucleotides agree with TRBD2. Germline values: CDR1 MNHNS, CDR2 SASEGT. The CDR3 consists of 15 residues. The V gene end was trimmed by 4 bases and the J gene end by 1 base; junction bases not matched to a gene: 4. In nucleotides, the CDR3 is TGTGCCAGCAGTGCCGTTAGCGGGAGGTCCTACGAGCAGTACTTC. Its protein is CASSAVSGRSYEQYF.

This chain links TRBV30 with TRBJ2-1; tentatively, D is TRBD2 (6 bases). V dropped 4 bases and J dropped 3 bases, with 10 bases sitting between them. The CDR3 is made up of 13 amino acids. CDR1 is GTSNPN and CDR2 is SVGIG in the germline V gene (reference sequence). The DNA for the CDR3 is TGTGCCTGGAATAGCGGAGTCTACAATGAGCAGTTCTTC. The encoded protein is CAWNSGVYNEQFF.

The V gene is TRBV7-8, the J gene TRBJ1-4, with D unresolved. CDR3 length: 16 residues. V dropped 1 base and J dropped 6 bases, with 15 bases sitting between them. CDR1 is SGHVS, CDR2 FQNEAQ, per germline. In nucleotides, the CDR3 is TGTGCCAGCAGCTTAGGTATAAGTGTCGGGGATGAAAAACTGTTTTTT. Translated: CASSLGISVGDEKLFF.

This clone was picked up one time. V and J are TRBV21-1 and TRBJ1-4. TRBV21-1 represents a pseudogene. The CDR3 sequence is 12 residues long. In nucleotides, the CDR3 is TGTGCCAGCAGCGCTCATCCTGGGAGGCTGTTTTTT. This encodes CASSAHPGRLFF.

The chain joins TRBV5-5 to TRBJ1-5; maybe TRBD1 (6 bases). This CDR3 is built from 13 residues. Deletions cut 4 bases from V and 5 bases from J, with 10 bases between. CDR1 SGHKS and CDR2 YYEKEE come from the germline V gene (reference sequence). The CDR3 sequence is CASSLYRDQPQHF. The CDR3 nucleotides are TGTGCCAGCAGCCTATACAGGGATCAGCCCCAGCATTTT.

This clone has a single count. The chain recombines TRBV29-1 with TRBJ1-2; D is perhaps TRBD1 (5 bases). V lost 7 bases to trimming and J lost 1 base, with 10 bases between them. CDR1 and CDR2 from the germline V gene are SQVTM and ANQGSEA. The CDR3 is 12 residues long. The CDR3 loop reads CSADGHNYGYTF. The DNA of the CDR3 is TGCAGCGCTGACGGACATAACTATGGCTACACCTTC.

The chain couples TRBV4-2 to TRBJ1-1, with 9 bases lining up with TRBD1. The CDR3 is made up of 14 amino acids. Germline V gene data show CDR1 as LGHNA and CDR2 as YNFKEQ. The trim removed 4 bases at V and 3 bases at J, leaving 3 bases unmatched. Here the CDR3 DNA reads TGTGCCAGCAGCCCCAGGACAGGGGACACTGAAGCTTTCTTT. This translates into CASSPRTGDTEAFF.